In its sample, the clone carrying this TCR beta chain was seen a few times. The antigen is undetermined. The PCR ran on 60 Vbeta and 13 Jbeta primers. Assay: immunoSEQ multiplex PCR; the TCRdb copy retains only in-frame clones and omits some. The sample contains around 110,000 clones, 75% of which appear only once. With 0 bases clipped from V and 2 bases from J, the junction kept 5 bases outside the gene matches. The CDR3 has 17 amino acids. Germline CDR1 SGDLS, CDR2 YYNGEE. The sample originates from a study of cytomegalovirus exposure and HLA in healthy donors. Study-wide findings and caveats: Some V segments, including TRBV6-2 and TRBV6-3, were excluded as indistinguishable. Immune exposure was documented only through CMV serostatus. The study designated roughly 150 TCR beta chains cytomegalovirus-associated.

Sequencing was carried out using PBMCs. The receptor comes from a male donor in good health and CMV-seropositive. V and J are TRBV9 and TRBJ1-2, with 12 bases that match TRBD1. The CDR3 sequence: CASSVVPGQGANYGYTF. For the CDR3, the DNA is TGTGCCAGCAGCGTAGTACCGGGACAGGGGGCAAACTATGGCTACACCTTC. The whole variable domain, remainder taken from reference TRBV9 and TRBJ1-2, is DSGVTQTPKHLITATGQRVTLRCSPRSGDLSVYWYQQSLDQGLQFLIQYYNGEERAKGNILERFSAQQFPDLHSELNLSSLELGDSALYFCASSVVPGQGANYGYTFGSGTRLTVV.